This T cell receptor (beta chain) was recorded in a study of blood T cell repertoires in COVID-19. Study-level background: Samples came from the United States, Italy and Spain, spanning acute and convalescent COVID-19. In each case, the material was cDNA or gDNA derived from T cells, B-cell-depleted T cells, or PBMCs.

Germline loops: CDR1 SGDLS, CDR2 YYNGEE. Trimming at V came to 1 base and at J to 4 bases, leaving 6 bases not matched to a gene. The CDR3 is made up of 16 amino acids. While infection was still active, Seattle patients were enrolled and then followed longitudinally. This clone was found once. The table came from immunoSEQ multiplex PCR; TCRdb's copy has only in-frame clones and leaves some out. The sample carries approximately 480,000 clones, 75% to 90% recorded once. The source of this sequence is a man between 18 and 35 years old with COVID-19, enrolled during active disease. V usage is TRBV9 and J usage is TRBJ2-2; 8 bases fit TRBD2. Sequencing was done on a sample of peripheral blood. The chain's CDR3 is CASSVRSGGGTGELFF. The DNA of the CDR3 is TGTGCCAGCAGCGTAAGAAGCGGGGGTGGCACCGGGGAGCTGTTTTTT.